This TCR beta chain was obtained from a study of blood T cell repertoires in COVID-19. As for the study in general: Samples came from the United States, Italy and Spain, spanning acute and convalescent COVID-19.

Profiling relied on immunoSEQ multiplex PCR, and the TCRdb table lists in-frame clones only, not all of them. The top ten clones hold over 5.5% of a sample with approximately 300,000 clones, approximately 90% of them seen once. The CDR3 sequence is 14 residues long. Germline loops: CDR1 SNHLY, CDR2 FYNNEI. Trimming cost V 6 bases and J 6 bases; bases outside gene matches: 5. Seattle cases were enrolled at active infection and followed longitudinally. The sequence was obtained from a woman between 50 and 59 years old with COVID-19, enrolled during active disease. V usage is TRBV2 and J usage is TRBJ2-5; 12 bases match TRBD2. Sequenced: peripheral blood. The CDR3: CASRPSGGGQTQYF. The CDR3 DNA reads as TGTGCCAGCAGACCTAGCGGGGGGGGGCAGACCCAGTACTTC.